The TCR beta chain under discussion was sequenced for a study of cytomegalovirus exposure and HLA in healthy donors. Study findings and constraints: Most TCR sequences were rare, but some public TCRs occurred in many donors. Cytomegalovirus association was listed for under 200 TCR beta chains.

The CDR3 is 16 amino acids. Looked up from germline, CDR1 is MNHEY and CDR2 is SMNVEV (reference sequence). Germline trimming cut 6 bases from V and 0 bases from J; bases unmatched to any gene: 10. Separation from the roughly 600-subject first cohort characterized the approximately 130-subject validation cohort, to which the donors belonged. Concerning this clone itself: Its antigen remains unknown.

Profiling relied on immunoSEQ multiplex PCR, and the TCRdb table lists in-frame clones only, not all of them. This sample has some 90,000 clones, with about 88% found just once. This rearrangement joins TRBV27 to TRBJ1-2, with 7 bases fitting TRBD1. The specimen sequenced was PBMCs. The clonotype originates from a man younger than 30 in good health and CMV-seropositive. As DNA, the CDR3 is TGTGCCAGCAGCCCAAGAACAGGGGTCCCTAACTATGGCTACACCTTC. The encoded protein is CASSPRTGVPNYGYTF.